These T cell receptor beta chains were read from a single sample in a study of T cells in Graves' hyperthyroidism and ophthalmopathy. One entry per CDR3 protein results from TCRdb running MiXCR on the multiplex PCR reads. The table has approximately 360,000 distinct CDR3 sequences, 15% to 18% seen once. Specimen: blood. These receptors all come from a woman aged 18-30 years with Graves' hyperthyroidism that later progressed to Graves' ophthalmopathy. Each CDR3 is given with its conserved first and last residue. Fields, in order: D gene, clone size, J gene, V gene, CDR3 protein, CDR3 DNA. The D gene is left open where the match is weak. Rows may omit the clone size; those that give it use once, few, many or a size class.

d_gene: NA
abundance: many
j_gene: TRBJ2-1
v_gene: TRBV6-5
CDR3aa: CASSYSIVYNEQFF
CDR3nt: TGTGCCAGCAGTTACTCGATAGTCTACAATGAGCAGTTCTTC

d_gene: NA
abundance: few
j_gene: TRBJ1-5
v_gene: TRBV19
CDR3aa: CASTRTAYSNQPQHF
CDR3nt: TGTGCCAGTACCAGGACAGCATATAGCAATCAGCCCCAGCATTTT

d_gene: TRBD1
abundance: many
j_gene: TRBJ2-7
v_gene: TRBV6-1
CDR3aa: CASTLKGTGVLYEQYF
CDR3nt: TGTGCCAGCACCTTAAAGGGGACAGGGGTCCTCTACGAGCAGTACTTC

d_gene: NA
abundance: many
j_gene: TRBJ2-5
v_gene: TRBV11-3
CDR3aa: CASSPRRRVGETQYF
CDR3nt: TGTGCCAGCAGCCCCCGGCGCAGGGTGGGGGAGACCCAGTACTTC

d_gene: TRBD2
abundance: NA
j_gene: TRBJ2-2
v_gene: TRBV15
CDR3aa: CATSTRLAGGGELFF
CDR3nt: TGTGCCACCAGCACTAGACTAGCGGGAGGGGGGGAGCTGTTTTTT

d_gene: TRBD1
abundance: many
j_gene: TRBJ2-1
v_gene: TRBV28
CDR3aa: CASSLLRDRPYNEQFF
CDR3nt: TGTGCCAGCAGCTTACTAAGGGACAGGCCCTACAATGAGCAGTTCTTC

d_gene: NA
abundance: many
j_gene: TRBJ2-2
v_gene: TRBV29-1
CDR3aa: CSVSGVTGELFF
CDR3nt: TGCAGCGTATCGGGAGTCACCGGGGAGCTGTTTTTT

d_gene: TRBD2
abundance: many
j_gene: TRBJ2-5
v_gene: TRBV7-9
CDR3aa: CASSFTTSPQTQYF
CDR3nt: TGTGCCAGCAGCTTCACGACTAGCCCACAGACCCAGTACTTC

d_gene: NA
abundance: many
j_gene: TRBJ2-1
v_gene: TRBV24-1
CDR3aa: CATSDLAGYEQFF
CDR3nt: TGTGCCACCAGTGATTTGGCGGGCTATGAGCAGTTCTTC

d_gene: TRBD2
abundance: NA
j_gene: TRBJ2-3
v_gene: TRBV20-1
CDR3aa: CSASASGRAVDTQYF
CDR3nt: TGCAGTGCTAGCGCTAGCGGGAGGGCCGTGGATACGCAGTATTTT

d_gene: NA
abundance: NA
j_gene: TRBJ1-6
v_gene: TRBV4-1
CDR3aa: CASSQEWVSSSPLHF
CDR3nt: TGCGCCAGCAGCCAAGAATGGGTTTCTAGTTCACCCCTCCACTTT

d_gene: NA
abundance: many
j_gene: TRBJ2-5
v_gene: TRBV2
CDR3aa: CASSGSGETQYF
CDR3nt: TGTGCCAGCAGCGGGAGCGGGGAGACCCAGTACTTC

d_gene: TRBD2
abundance: NA
j_gene: TRBJ2-3
v_gene: TRBV19
CDR3aa: CASSVGLAGPLRTQYF
CDR3nt: TGTGCCAGTAGTGTCGGACTAGCGGGGCCCCTCCGGACGCAGTATTTT

d_gene: NA
abundance: NA
j_gene: TRBJ2-7
v_gene: TRBV28
CDR3aa: CASSDPLVGGYYEQYF
CDR3nt: TGTGCCAGCAGTGACCCTCTGGTCGGGGGATACTACGAGCAGTACTTC

d_gene: TRBD1
abundance: few
j_gene: TRBJ2-7
v_gene: TRBV29-1
CDR3aa: CSVAGDRGGYEQYF
CDR3nt: TGCAGCGTTGCAGGGGACAGGGGGGGCTACGAGCAGTACTTC

d_gene: NA
abundance: many
j_gene: TRBJ2-7
v_gene: TRBV20-1
CDR3aa: CSARAGHTYEQYF
CDR3nt: TGCAGTGCTAGGGCGGGACATACCTACGAGCAGTACTTC

d_gene: TRBD2
abundance: NA
j_gene: TRBJ2-1
v_gene: TRBV27
CDR3aa: CASSLSNGLAGINEQFF
CDR3nt: TGTGCCAGCAGTTTATCCAACGGACTAGCGGGAATAAATGAGCAGTTCTTC

d_gene: NA
abundance: NA
j_gene: TRBJ2-7
v_gene: TRBV3-2
CDR3aa: CASSQFSGQFFCSYEQYF
CDR3nt: TGTGCCAGCAGCCAATTTTCGGGACAGTTTTTTTGTTCCTACGAGCAGTACTTC

d_gene: TRBD1
abundance: many
j_gene: TRBJ1-2
v_gene: TRBV11-2
CDR3aa: CASSEETGVNYGYTF
CDR3nt: TGTGCCAGCAGCGAAGAAACAGGGGTTAACTATGGCTACACCTTC

d_gene: TRBD2
abundance: few
j_gene: TRBJ2-3
v_gene: TRBV9
CDR3aa: CASSAGTSGRGDTQYF
CDR3nt: TGTGCCAGCAGCGCCGGGACTAGCGGGAGAGGGGATACGCAGTATTTT

d_gene: TRBD2
abundance: NA
j_gene: TRBJ2-2
v_gene: TRBV7-2
CDR3aa: CASSLWGLAGAFAGGELFF
CDR3nt: TGTGCCAGCAGCTTATGGGGACTAGCGGGAGCTTTCGCCGGCGGGGAGCTGTTTTTT

d_gene: NA
abundance: few
j_gene: TRBJ1-2
v_gene: TRBV7-9
CDR3aa: CASSLGAGQFGAYGYTF
CDR3nt: TGTGCCAGCAGCTTAGGAGCCGGACAGTTTGGGGCCTATGGCTACACCTTC

d_gene: NA
abundance: few
j_gene: TRBJ2-5
v_gene: TRBV4-1
CDR3aa: CASSRLMYQETQYF
CDR3nt: TGCGCCAGCAGCCGCCTTATGTACCAAGAGACCCAGTACTTC

d_gene: NA
abundance: many
j_gene: TRBJ1-5
v_gene: TRBV2
CDR3aa: CASTIFVGGGQPQHF
CDR3nt: TGTGCCAGCACAATCTTTGTGGGGGGTGGACAGCCCCAGCATTTT

d_gene: TRBD1
abundance: NA
j_gene: TRBJ2-7
v_gene: TRBV20-1
CDR3aa: CSARLFSGTGGYEQYF
CDR3nt: TGCAGTGCTAGGCTATTTTCCGGGACAGGGGGCTACGAGCAGTACTTC

d_gene: NA
abundance: few
j_gene: TRBJ1-5
v_gene: TRBV19
CDR3aa: CASSVGLRRGQNQPQHF
CDR3nt: TGTGCCAGTAGTGTGGGTCTTCGCAGGGGTCAAAATCAGCCCCAGCATTTT

d_gene: NA
abundance: many
j_gene: TRBJ2-7
v_gene: TRBV7-2
CDR3aa: CASSSGPAGEQYF
CDR3nt: TGTGCCAGCAGCTCCGGGCCTGCAGGCGAGCAGTACTTC

d_gene: TRBD1
abundance: many
j_gene: TRBJ2-1
v_gene: TRBV28
CDR3aa: CASSFLQGANNEQFF
CDR3nt: TGTGCCAGCAGTTTCCTACAGGGGGCCAACAATGAGCAGTTCTTC

d_gene: NA
abundance: few
j_gene: TRBJ2-7
v_gene: TRBV6-2/TRBV6-3
CDR3aa: CASSYRGFEQYF
CDR3nt: TGTGCCAGCAGTTACAGGGGGTTCGAGCAGTACTTC

d_gene: NA
abundance: NA
j_gene: TRBJ1-4
v_gene: TRBV27
CDR3aa: CASTQWGTTNEKLFF
CDR3nt: TGTGCCAGCACCCAGTGGGGGACCACTAATGAAAAACTGTTTTTT

d_gene: NA
abundance: many
j_gene: TRBJ2-7
v_gene: TRBV13
CDR3aa: CASGTGYEQYF
CDR3nt: TGTGCCAGCGGTACGGGCTACGAGCAGTACTTC

d_gene: NA
abundance: NA
j_gene: TRBJ2-1
v_gene: TRBV28
CDR3aa: CASSSNPGTRRYEQFF
CDR3nt: TGTGCCAGCAGTTCCAATCCCGGGACGCGGCGCTATGAGCAGTTCTTC

d_gene: NA
abundance: many
j_gene: TRBJ2-1
v_gene: TRBV28
CDR3aa: CASSLVRGNSYNEQFF
CDR3nt: TGTGCCAGCAGTTTAGTAAGAGGAAACTCCTACAATGAGCAGTTCTTC

d_gene: NA
abundance: NA
j_gene: TRBJ2-7
v_gene: TRBV9
CDR3aa: CASSPRVGATYEQYF
CDR3nt: TGTGCCAGCAGCCCCCGGGTAGGGGCGACCTATGAGCAGTACTTC

d_gene: NA
abundance: many
j_gene: TRBJ1-5
v_gene: TRBV6-2/TRBV6-3
CDR3aa: CASSLEYQPQHF
CDR3nt: TGTGCCAGCAGTCTCGAATATCAGCCCCAGCATTTT

d_gene: NA
abundance: few
j_gene: TRBJ2-2
v_gene: TRBV28
CDR3aa: CASGEVTGELFF
CDR3nt: TGTGCCAGCGGAGAGGTGACCGGGGAGCTGTTTTTT

d_gene: TRBD2
abundance: few
j_gene: TRBJ2-1
v_gene: TRBV24-1
CDR3aa: CATKAGGVDEQFF
CDR3nt: TGTGCCACCAAGGCCGGGGGGGTGGATGAGCAGTTCTTC

d_gene: TRBD1
abundance: few
j_gene: TRBJ1-5
v_gene: TRBV6-2/TRBV6-3
CDR3aa: CASQGAGGNQPQHF
CDR3nt: TGTGCCTCCCAGGGGGCAGGGGGCAATCAGCCCCAGCATTTT

d_gene: NA
abundance: many
j_gene: TRBJ1-2
v_gene: TRBV20-1
CDR3aa: CSARGTGTYGYTF
CDR3nt: TGCAGTGCTAGGGGGACCGGGACGTATGGCTACACCTTC

d_gene: TRBD2
abundance: many
j_gene: TRBJ2-1
v_gene: TRBV6-1
CDR3aa: CASTEPGTSGWERQFF
CDR3nt: TGTGCCAGCACCGAACCCGGGACTAGCGGCTGGGAGCGGCAGTTCTTC

d_gene: NA
abundance: NA
j_gene: TRBJ2-7
v_gene: TRBV18
CDR3aa: CASSPGRDIRVLF
CDR3nt: TGTGCCAGCTCACCAGGACGGGACATTAGGGTTCTGTTC

d_gene: TRBD2
abundance: many
j_gene: TRBJ2-1
v_gene: TRBV20-1
CDR3aa: CSARDREGQFF
CDR3nt: TGCAGTGCTAGAGATCGGGAGGGCCAGTTCTTC